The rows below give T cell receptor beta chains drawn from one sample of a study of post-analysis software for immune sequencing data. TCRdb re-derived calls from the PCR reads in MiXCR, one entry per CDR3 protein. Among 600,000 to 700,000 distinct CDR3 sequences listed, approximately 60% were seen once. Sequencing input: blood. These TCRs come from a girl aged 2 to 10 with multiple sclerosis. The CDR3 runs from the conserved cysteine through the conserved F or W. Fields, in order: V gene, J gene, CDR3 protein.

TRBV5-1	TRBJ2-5	CASSLVLAGGGETQYF
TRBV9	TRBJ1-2	CASSPARDRGPWGYTF
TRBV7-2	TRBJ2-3	CASSPTGMGTDTQYF
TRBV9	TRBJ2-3	CASSRRLPGTALTDTQYF
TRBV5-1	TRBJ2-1	CASSLARGTSGSDEQFF
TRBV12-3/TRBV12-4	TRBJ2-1	CASSLVSGRPYNEQFF
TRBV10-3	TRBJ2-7	CAISELGGIYEQYF
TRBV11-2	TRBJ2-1	CASSLGWTGGNEQFF
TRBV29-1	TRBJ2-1	CSVPKRLDNEQFF
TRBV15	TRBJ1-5	CATTLARGNQPQHF
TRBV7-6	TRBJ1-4	CASSLSAGGEKLFF